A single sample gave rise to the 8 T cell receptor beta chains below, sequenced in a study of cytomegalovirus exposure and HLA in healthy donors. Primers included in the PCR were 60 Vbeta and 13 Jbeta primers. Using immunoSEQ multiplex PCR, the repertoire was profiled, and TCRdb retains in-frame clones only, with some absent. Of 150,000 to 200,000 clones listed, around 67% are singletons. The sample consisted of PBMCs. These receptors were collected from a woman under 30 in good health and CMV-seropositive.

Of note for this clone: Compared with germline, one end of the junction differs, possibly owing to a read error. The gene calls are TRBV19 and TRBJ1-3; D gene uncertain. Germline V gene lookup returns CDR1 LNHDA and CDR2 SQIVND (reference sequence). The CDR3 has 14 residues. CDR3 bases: TGTGCCAGTACATCAAGGTGGGCTGGGAACACCATATATTTT. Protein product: CASTSRWAGNTIYF.

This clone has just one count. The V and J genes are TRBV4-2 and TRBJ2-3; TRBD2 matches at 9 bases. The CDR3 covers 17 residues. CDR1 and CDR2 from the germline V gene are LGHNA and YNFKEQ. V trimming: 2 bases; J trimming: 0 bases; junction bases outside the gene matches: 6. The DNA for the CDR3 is TGTGCCAGCAGCCAACCCCAGCGGGGGGTTAGCACAGATACGCAGTATTTT. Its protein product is CASSQPQRGVSTDTQYF.

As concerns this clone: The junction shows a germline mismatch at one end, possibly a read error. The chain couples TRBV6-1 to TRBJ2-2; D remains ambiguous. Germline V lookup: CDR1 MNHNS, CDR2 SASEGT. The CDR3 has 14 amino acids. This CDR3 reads CASGDRTATGELFF. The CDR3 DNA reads TGTGCCAGCGGTGATCGAACAGCCACCGGGGAGCTGTTTTTT.

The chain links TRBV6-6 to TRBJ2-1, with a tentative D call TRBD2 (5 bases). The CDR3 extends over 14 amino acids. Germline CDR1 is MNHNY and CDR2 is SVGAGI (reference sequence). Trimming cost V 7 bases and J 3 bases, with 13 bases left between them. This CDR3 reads CASIDRDSYNEQFF. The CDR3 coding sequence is TGTGCCAGCATCGACCGGGATAGCTACAATGAGCAGTTCTTC.

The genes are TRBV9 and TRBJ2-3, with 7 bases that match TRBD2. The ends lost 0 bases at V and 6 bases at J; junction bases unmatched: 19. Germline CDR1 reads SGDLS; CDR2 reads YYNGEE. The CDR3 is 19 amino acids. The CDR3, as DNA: TGTGCCAGCAGCGTAGTGGGTTCAGGGTTAGCGGGCGATTGGGATACGCAGTATTTT. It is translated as CASSVVGSGLAGDWDTQYF.

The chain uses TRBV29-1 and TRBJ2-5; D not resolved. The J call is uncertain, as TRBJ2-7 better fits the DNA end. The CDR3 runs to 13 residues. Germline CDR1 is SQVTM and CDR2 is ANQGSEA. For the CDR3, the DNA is TGCAGCGCCGGTCTGAGGAGCTCCTACGAGCAGTACTTC. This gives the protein CSAGLRSSYEQYF.

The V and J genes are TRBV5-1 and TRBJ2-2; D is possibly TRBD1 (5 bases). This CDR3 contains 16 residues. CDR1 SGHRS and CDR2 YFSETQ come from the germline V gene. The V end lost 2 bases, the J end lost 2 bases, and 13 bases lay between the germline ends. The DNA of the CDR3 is TGCGCCAGCAGCTTCGGTCCCCAGGGTAACACCGGGGAGCTGTTTTTT. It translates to CASSFGPQGNTGELFF.

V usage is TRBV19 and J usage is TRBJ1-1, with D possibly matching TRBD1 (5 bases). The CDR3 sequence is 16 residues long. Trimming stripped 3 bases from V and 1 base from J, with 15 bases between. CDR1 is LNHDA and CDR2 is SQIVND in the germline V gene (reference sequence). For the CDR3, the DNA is TGTGCCAGTAGTATGCTCTTTTCGGGGGGGAACACTGAAGCTTTCTTT. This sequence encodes CASSMLFSGGNTEAFF. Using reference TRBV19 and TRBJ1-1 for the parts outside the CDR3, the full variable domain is DGGITQSPKYLFRKEGQNVTLSCEQNLNHDAMYWYRQDPGQGLRLIYYSQIVNDFQKGDIAEGYSVSREKKESFPLTVTSAQKNPTAFYLCASSMLFSGGNTEAFFGQGTRLTVV.